The T cell receptor (beta chain) under discussion was sequenced for a study of T cell responses to AZD1222 COVID-19 vaccine. Points from the study as a whole: Reportedly, nearly half of unique spike TCRs recognized epitopes outside B.1.351/B.1.1.7 mutations.

Comment on this clone: Its antigen is as yet unknown.

The repertoire was sequenced with immunoSEQ multiplex PCR; TCRdb's copy has only in-frame clones and lacks some. Counted here are approximately 50,000 clones, 60% to 85% occurring once; the ten biggest clones make up 6.6%. This material consisted of peripheral blood, taken on day 0 of AZD1222 vaccination. The sequence came from an adult in good health.

CDR3 sequence: CASSSLSEQFF. CDR3 in DNA: TGTGCCAGCAGCTCCCTAAGTGAGCAGTTCTTC. This chain links TRBV7-2 with TRBJ2-1, with no clear D. V dropped 4 bases and J dropped 9 bases, with 7 bases sitting between them. The CDR3 contains 11 residues. Germline V gene lookup returns CDR1 SGHTA and CDR2 FQGNSA.